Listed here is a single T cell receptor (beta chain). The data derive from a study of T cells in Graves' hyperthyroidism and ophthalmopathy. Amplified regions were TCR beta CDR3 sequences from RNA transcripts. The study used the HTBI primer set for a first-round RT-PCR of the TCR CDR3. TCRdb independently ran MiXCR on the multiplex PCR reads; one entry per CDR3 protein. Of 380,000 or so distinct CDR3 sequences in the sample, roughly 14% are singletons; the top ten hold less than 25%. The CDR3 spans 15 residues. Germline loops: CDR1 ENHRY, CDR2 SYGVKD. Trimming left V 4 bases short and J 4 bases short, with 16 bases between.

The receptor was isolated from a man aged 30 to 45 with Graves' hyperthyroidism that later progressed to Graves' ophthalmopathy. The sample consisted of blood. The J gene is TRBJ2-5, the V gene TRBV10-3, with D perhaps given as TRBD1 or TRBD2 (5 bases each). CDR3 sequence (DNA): TGTGCCATCAGTGGTTCGGGGACGTATGGAGAGACCCAGTACTTC. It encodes CAISGSGTYGETQYF.